This T cell receptor (beta chain) was profiled in a study of T cell changes during pregnancy in multiple sclerosis. Method: immunoSEQ multiplex PCR; TCRdb's copy keeps in-frame clones and lacks some. This table holds under 55,000 clones, around 92% found once. Per germline, CDR1 LNHDA and CDR2 SQIVND (reference sequence). The CDR3 totals 15 residues. The V end was cut by 7 bases, the J end by 4 bases, with 17 bases between. The sequencing here drew on CD4+ T cells from peripheral blood mononuclear cells, taken in the third trimester of pregnancy. The sequence was collected from a female donor with multiple sclerosis, enrolled in a pregnancy study. The chain combines TRBV19 with TRBJ1-3; TRBD1 is a possible D gene (5 bases). The CDR3 here is CASTTPGLRGNTIYF. The CDR3 DNA sequence: TGTGCCAGTACCACCCCAGGGCTACGGGGAAACACCATATATTTT. Filled out from reference TRBV19 and TRBJ1-3, the complete variable domain reads DGGITQSPKYLFRKEGQNVTLSCEQNLNHDAMYWYRQDPGQGLRLIYYSQIVNDFQKGDIAEGYSVSREKKESFPLTVTSAQKNPTAFYLCASTTPGLRGNTIYFGEGSWLTVV.